This TCR beta chain emerged from a study of T cells after yellow fever vaccination. As for the study in general: When fractions had low cell numbers, they were prepared with SMART-Seq v4 Ultra Low Input. Study findings and constraints: Sorted repertoires could include abundant contaminating clonotypes from bulk cells. Reappearing after the booster were most of the clones from primary vaccination (96% CD4, 75% to 90% CD8).

This clonotype was picked up many times. Its antigen is as yet unknown. TCRdb re-called the 5' RACE reads through MiXCR, storing one row per CDR3 protein. The table lists around 310,000 distinct CDR3 sequences, 8.7% of them singletons, with approximately 18% in the top ten. Germline loops: CDR1 SGHTA, CDR2 FQGNSA. V shed 3 bases and J shed 0 bases, with 8 bases lying between them. There are 14 residues in the CDR3. The sequence came from a man younger than 30 who received the YFV17D yellow fever vaccine. The sample here was PBMCs, taken on the day of the first yellow fever vaccination. This chain links TRBV7-2 with TRBJ1-1; D is unresolved. CDR3 sequence reads: CASSFSRMNTEAFF. The CDR3 nucleotides are TGTGCCAGCAGCTTTAGCCGGATGAACACTGAAGCTTTCTTT.